Below, one TCR beta chain is given with its context. The method was immunoSEQ multiplex PCR; TCRdb's version includes in-frame clones alone and lacks a portion of them. Of around 300,000 clones in the sample, approximately 90% were seen once. This sample was taken from a study of blood T cell repertoires in COVID-19. The length of the CDR3 is 14 residues. Looked up from germline, CDR1 is SNHLY and CDR2 is FYNNEI. V was clipped by 6 bases and J by 3 bases; unmatched bases: 5. The chain combines TRBV2 with TRBJ1-1, with 9 bases matching TRBD1. This sequence originates from a woman between 40 and 50 years old with acute or convalescent COVID-19. The sample taken for sequencing was peripheral blood. The CDR3 coding sequence is TGTGCCAGCAGGTCCCGGGACAGGGACACTGAAGCTTTCTTT. Translated, it gives CASRSRDRDTEAFF.